The text below deals with one T cell receptor beta chain. Its specificity is unknown. V lost 2 bases and J lost 5; bases outside the gene matches: 11. CDR1 and CDR2 (germline): SGHRS, YFSETQ. CDR3 length: 16 amino acids. This record belongs to a study of cytomegalovirus exposure and HLA in healthy donors. Findings and limits, study-wide: Based on reports, TCR beta sequences accurately predicted HLA-A and HLA-B alleles for most subjects. The listing of 150 or so TCR beta chains classed them as cytomegalovirus-associated.

PCR primers comprised 60 Vbeta and 13 Jbeta primers. Assay used: immunoSEQ multiplex PCR; TCRdb lists only in-frame clones, some missing. The sample has a few hundred thousand clones; approximately 90% are singletons. The sequence came from a woman aged 18-29 years in good health and CMV-seronegative. Sequenced: PBMCs. This chain joins TRBV5-1 and TRBJ2-5; the match to TRBD2 covers 8 bases. CDR3 in amino acids: CASSFLGGGPAETQYF. In nucleotides, the CDR3 is TGCGCCAGCAGCTTTCTCGGGGGGGGGCCCGCGGAGACCCAGTACTTC.